This T cell receptor beta chain stems from a study of early T cells in non-severe SARS-CoV-2 infection. This CDR3 spans 17 amino acids. TCRdb used MiXCR to reprocess the 5' RACE reads, holding one entry per CDR3 protein. The table lists 25,000 to 30,000 distinct CDR3 sequences, about 4.5% of them singletons. Input material: whole blood. The genes are TRBV12-2 and TRBJ1-3; TRBD1, the table's D call, was not compared with the DNA. TRBV12-2 is recorded as a pseudogene. The source of this sequence is an adult who was a healthcare worker with PCR-confirmed SARS-CoV-2 infection or an uninfected control (not recorded which). CDR3 protein: CASRLGQGESSGNTIYF. The CDR3, as DNA: TGTGCAAGTCGCTTAGGGCAGGGAGAATCCTCTGGAAACACCATATATTTT.